This record looks at one TCR beta chain sequence and its context. In the authors' methods: Estimates of nucleated cell counts were drawn from the amplification of reference gene primers. Sequencing used immunoSEQ multiplex PCR; TCRdb keeps in-frame clones, though not all of them. The D gene and trimming were derived from the DNA, and the V and J assignments and clone size from that table. The sample contains 90,000 to 120,000 clones, less than 75% of which appear only once. Unmatched junction bases numbered 5, after V lost 8 bases and J lost 3 bases. CDR3 length equals 13 residues. Germline CDR1 LNHDA, CDR2 SQIVND (reference sequence). The entry originates in a study of blood T cell repertoires in COVID-19. Study in general: PBMCs, B-cell-depleted T cells, or T cells were the source of the cDNA or gDNA that made up the material.

V is TRBV19 and J is TRBJ2-3; 7 bases match TRBD2. The specimen sequenced was peripheral blood. This sequence originates from a woman aged 40 to 55 with acute or convalescent COVID-19. CDR3 nucleotides: TGTGCCAGTCGTCGGGAGGCTACAGATACGCAGTATTTT. Translated, it gives CASRREATDTQYF.